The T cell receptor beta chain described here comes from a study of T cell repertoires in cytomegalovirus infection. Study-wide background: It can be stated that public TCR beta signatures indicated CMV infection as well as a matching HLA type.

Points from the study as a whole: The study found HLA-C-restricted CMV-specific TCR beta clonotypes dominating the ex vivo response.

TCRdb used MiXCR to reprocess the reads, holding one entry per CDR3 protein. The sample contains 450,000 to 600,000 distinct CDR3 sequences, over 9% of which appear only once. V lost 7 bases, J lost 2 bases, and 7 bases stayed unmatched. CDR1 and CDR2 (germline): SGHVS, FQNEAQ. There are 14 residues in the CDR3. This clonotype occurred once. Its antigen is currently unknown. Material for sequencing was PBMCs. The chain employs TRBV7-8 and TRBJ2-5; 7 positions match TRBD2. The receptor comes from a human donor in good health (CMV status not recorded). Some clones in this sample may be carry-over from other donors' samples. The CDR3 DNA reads TGTGCCAGCAACCCAGGGAGGGTTCAAGAGACCCAGTACTTC. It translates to CASNPGRVQETQYF.